This is a list of T cell receptor beta chains from one sample in a study of post-analysis software for immune sequencing data. A single record per CDR3 protein comes from TCRdb applying MiXCR to the PCR reads. The sample carries approximately 440,000 distinct CDR3 sequences, less than 45% recorded once. The sequencing sample was made of blood. The receptor set was obtained from a girl between 5 and 17 years old with multiple sclerosis. Each CDR3 is given with its conserved first and last residue. A D gene is named only where the DNA matches it firmly. Not all rows give a size; the values are once, few, many and, for expanded clones, a class.

D gene: TRBD1
clone size: NA
J gene: TRBJ2-7
CDR3 length: 15
V gene: TRBV6-6
CDR3 DNA: TGTGCCAGCAGCTACAACAGGGGTCCCCCCTACGAGCAGTACTTC
CDR3 protein: CASSYNRGPPYEQYF

D gene: NA
clone size: few
J gene: TRBJ2-3
CDR3 length: 15
V gene: TRBV5-1
CDR3 DNA: TGCGCCAGCAGCCGGAGTACAGGGAGCACAGATACGCAGTATTTT
CDR3 protein: CASSRSTGSTDTQYF

D gene: TRBD2
clone size: NA
J gene: TRBJ2-5
CDR3 length: 16
V gene: TRBV3-1
CDR3 DNA: TGTGCCAGCAGCCAAGGTCCTAGCGGTTTTCAAGAGACCCAGTACTTC
CDR3 protein: CASSQGPSGFQETQYF

D gene: TRBD2
clone size: NA
J gene: TRBJ2-7
CDR3 length: 14
V gene: TRBV7-6
CDR3 DNA: TGTGCCAGCAGCTTAACGCCGCGGGAGGTCGAGCAGTACTTC
CDR3 protein: CASSLTPREVEQYF

D gene: NA
clone size: NA
J gene: TRBJ2-3
CDR3 length: 15
V gene: TRBV20-1
CDR3 DNA: TGCAGTGCCGAGGGACTCCCACCGCCCACAGATACGCAGTATTTT
CDR3 protein: CSAEGLPPPTDTQYF

D gene: NA
clone size: NA
J gene: TRBJ2-5
CDR3 length: 15
V gene: TRBV12-3/TRBV12-4
CDR3 DNA: TGTGCCAGCAGTTCCCCCACTAGTTCTGCAGAGACCCAGTACTTC
CDR3 protein: CASSSPTSSAETQYF

D gene: NA
clone size: few
J gene: TRBJ2-7
CDR3 length: 14
V gene: TRBV29-1
CDR3 DNA: TGCAGCGTTGGGGGAGGCGGAGTAAACTACGAGCAGTACTTC
CDR3 protein: CSVGGGGVNYEQYF

D gene: TRBD1
clone size: once
J gene: TRBJ1-2
CDR3 length: 15
V gene: TRBV28
CDR3 DNA: TGTGCCAGCAGTCTTCAGGGGGCGCTTAACTATGGCTACACCTTC
CDR3 protein: CASSLQGALNYGYTF

D gene: NA
clone size: NA
J gene: TRBJ2-3
CDR3 length: 15
V gene: TRBV11-2
CDR3 DNA: TGTGCCAGCAGCTTTGGGGGCCGAGGCACAGATACGCAGTATTTT
CDR3 protein: CASSFGGRGTDTQYF

D gene: NA
clone size: NA
J gene: TRBJ2-3
CDR3 length: 16
V gene: TRBV12-3/TRBV12-4
CDR3 DNA: TGTGCCAGCAGTTTAGGCGAGCGGAAGAGCACAGATACGGAGTATTTT
CDR3 protein: CASSLGERKSTDTEYF

D gene: TRBD1
clone size: once
J gene: TRBJ2-7
CDR3 length: 16
V gene: TRBV12-3/TRBV12-4
CDR3 DNA: TGTGCCAGCAGCACTTCCAACCTAGGACAGGGCTACGAGCAGTACTTC
CDR3 protein: CASSTSNLGQGYEQYF

D gene: NA
clone size: few
J gene: TRBJ1-1
CDR3 length: 14
V gene: TRBV7-9
CDR3 DNA: TGTGCCAGCAGCTCAGAGGGGATGAACACTGAAGCTTTCTTT
CDR3 protein: CASSSEGMNTEAFF

D gene: TRBD2
clone size: few
J gene: TRBJ2-7
CDR3 length: 14
V gene: TRBV7-2
CDR3 DNA: TGTGCCAGCAGCACTAGCGGGAGTACAGGGAAGCAGTACTTC
CDR3 protein: CASSTSGSTGKQYF

D gene: NA
clone size: NA
J gene: TRBJ1-5
CDR3 length: 15
V gene: TRBV5-1
CDR3 DNA: TGCGCCAGCAGCTTGGGACAGAGGGCCGGTCAGCCCCAGCATTTT
CDR3 protein: CASSLGQRAGQPQHF

D gene: TRBD1
clone size: NA
J gene: TRBJ2-1
CDR3 length: 16
V gene: TRBV5-1
CDR3 DNA: TGCGCCAGCAGCTTGACCGGGACAGGGAAGGACAATGAGCAGTTCTTC
CDR3 protein: CASSLTGTGKDNEQFF

D gene: TRBD2
clone size: NA
J gene: TRBJ2-5
CDR3 length: 18
V gene: TRBV10-3
CDR3 DNA: TGTGCCATCAGTCCGACCTTGACTAGCGGGAGAGGGTGGGAGACCCAGTACTTC
CDR3 protein: CAISPTLTSGRGWETQYF

D gene: NA
clone size: few
J gene: TRBJ2-5
CDR3 length: 16
V gene: TRBV6-1
CDR3 DNA: TGTGCCAGCAGCGCCCGAGGCAGGAGGTCACAAGAGACCCAGTACTTC
CDR3 protein: CASSARGRRSQETQYF

D gene: NA
clone size: NA
J gene: TRBJ1-2
CDR3 length: 13
V gene: TRBV7-3
CDR3 DNA: TGTGCCAGCAGCTTAAATCCGCAATCGGGCCACACCTTC
CDR3 protein: CASSLNPQSGHTF

D gene: TRBD1
clone size: NA
J gene: TRBJ2-7
CDR3 length: 15
V gene: TRBV7-3
CDR3 DNA: TGTGCCAACGAACTAGGGAGGACAGGGGCGTACGAGCAGTACTTC
CDR3 protein: CANELGRTGAYEQYF

D gene: NA
clone size: NA
J gene: TRBJ2-5
CDR3 length: 15
V gene: TRBV5-4
CDR3 DNA: TGTGCCAGCACCCTCCGGGACCGACGTCAAGAGACCCAGTACTTC
CDR3 protein: CASTLRDRRQETQYF

D gene: TRBD1
clone size: few
J gene: TRBJ1-2
CDR3 length: 12
V gene: TRBV29-1
CDR3 DNA: TGCAGCGTAAGGGACAGGGGTGGAGGCTACACCTTC
CDR3 protein: CSVRDRGGGYTF

D gene: TRBD1
clone size: NA
J gene: TRBJ2-7
CDR3 length: 16
V gene: TRBV4-2
CDR3 DNA: TGTGCCAGCAGCCAAGATCCCCAGGGGGCCACCTACGAGCAGTACTTC
CDR3 protein: CASSQDPQGATYEQYF

D gene: NA
clone size: NA
J gene: TRBJ2-3
CDR3 length: 13
V gene: TRBV2
CDR3 DNA: TGTGCCAGCAATCTGGCGCAGACAGATACGCAGTATTTT
CDR3 protein: CASNLAQTDTQYF

D gene: TRBD2
clone size: few
J gene: TRBJ2-3
CDR3 length: 16
V gene: TRBV7-3
CDR3 DNA: TGTGCCAGCAGCTTACTAGCGGGATCTAGCACAGATACGCAGTATTTT
CDR3 protein: CASSLLAGSSTDTQYF

D gene: NA
clone size: NA
J gene: TRBJ2-3
CDR3 length: 15
V gene: TRBV20-1
CDR3 DNA: TGCAGTGCAAGACCCGAGGTCTCTGTCTCGGATACGCAGTATTTT
CDR3 protein: CSARPEVSVSDTQYF

D gene: NA
clone size: few
J gene: TRBJ2-7
CDR3 length: 14
V gene: TRBV7-9
CDR3 DNA: TGTGCCAGCAGCTTCCAGGCCGACCGGCGCGAGCAGTACTTC
CDR3 protein: CASSFQADRREQYF

D gene: NA
clone size: few
J gene: TRBJ1-1
CDR3 length: 15
V gene: TRBV4-3
CDR3 DNA: TGCGCCAGCAGCCAAGACGGACATAAGAACACTGAAGCTTTCTTT
CDR3 protein: CASSQDGHKNTEAFF

D gene: TRBD2
clone size: NA
J gene: TRBJ2-1
CDR3 length: 16
V gene: TRBV29-1
CDR3 DNA: TGCAACGTTTCAATGCGGGTAGCGGGGGCGTACAATGAGCAGTTCTTC
CDR3 protein: CNVSMRVAGAYNEQFF

D gene: NA
clone size: NA
J gene: TRBJ2-7
CDR3 length: 14
V gene: TRBV29-1
CDR3 DNA: TGCAGCGTAGCTGGACGACGAGGTGCCTACGGGCAGTACTTC
CDR3 protein: CSVAGRRGAYGQYF

D gene: TRBD2
clone size: NA
J gene: TRBJ2-7
CDR3 length: 16
V gene: TRBV20-1
CDR3 DNA: TGCAGTGCGATCGGACTAGCGGGAGTGGAAACCTACGAGCAGTACTTC
CDR3 protein: CSAIGLAGVETYEQYF

D gene: NA
clone size: NA
J gene: TRBJ2-1
CDR3 length: 14
V gene: TRBV13
CDR3 DNA: TGTGCCAGCAGCGACGAGAGAATGAACAATGAGCAGTTCTTC
CDR3 protein: CASSDERMNNEQFF

D gene: NA
clone size: NA
J gene: TRBJ2-3
CDR3 length: 14
V gene: TRBV7-3
CDR3 DNA: TGTGCCAGCAGCACTGAGGGTTCGGCCGGTACGCAGTATTTT
CDR3 protein: CASSTEGSAGTQYF

D gene: TRBD2
clone size: NA
J gene: TRBJ2-3
CDR3 length: 16
V gene: TRBV20-1
CDR3 DNA: TGCAGTGCTAGAGTAGGCGGGAGCCCGAGCACAGATACGCAGTATTTT
CDR3 protein: CSARVGGSPSTDTQYF

D gene: TRBD2
clone size: NA
J gene: TRBJ2-1
CDR3 length: 18
V gene: TRBV11-1
CDR3 DNA: TGTGCCAGCAGCCCCAGAGGGCTAACGGGAGGTAGGGGCAATGAGCAGTTCTTC
CDR3 protein: CASSPRGLTGGRGNEQFF

D gene: TRBD2
clone size: few
J gene: TRBJ2-1
CDR3 length: 15
V gene: TRBV7-2
CDR3 DNA: TGTGCCAGCAGCTTAGAGGGGACTACCAACAATGAGCAGTTCTTC
CDR3 protein: CASSLEGTTNNEQFF

D gene: NA
clone size: NA
J gene: TRBJ1-4
CDR3 length: 16
V gene: TRBV5-1
CDR3 DNA: TGCGCCAGCAGCTTGGGACAGGCGACGAGTACTGAAAAACTGTTTTTT
CDR3 protein: CASSLGQATSTEKLFF

D gene: TRBD1
clone size: NA
J gene: TRBJ1-2
CDR3 length: 16
V gene: TRBV6-5
CDR3 DNA: TGTGCCAGCAGTTACAAGGACAGGGGGCAACCCTATGGCTACACCTTC
CDR3 protein: CASSYKDRGQPYGYTF

D gene: NA
clone size: NA
J gene: TRBJ2-7
CDR3 length: 15
V gene: TRBV20-1
CDR3 DNA: TGCAGTGCTAGAGATTACGGGAAAAGGGTCCGCGAGCAGTACTTC
CDR3 protein: CSARDYGKRVREQYF